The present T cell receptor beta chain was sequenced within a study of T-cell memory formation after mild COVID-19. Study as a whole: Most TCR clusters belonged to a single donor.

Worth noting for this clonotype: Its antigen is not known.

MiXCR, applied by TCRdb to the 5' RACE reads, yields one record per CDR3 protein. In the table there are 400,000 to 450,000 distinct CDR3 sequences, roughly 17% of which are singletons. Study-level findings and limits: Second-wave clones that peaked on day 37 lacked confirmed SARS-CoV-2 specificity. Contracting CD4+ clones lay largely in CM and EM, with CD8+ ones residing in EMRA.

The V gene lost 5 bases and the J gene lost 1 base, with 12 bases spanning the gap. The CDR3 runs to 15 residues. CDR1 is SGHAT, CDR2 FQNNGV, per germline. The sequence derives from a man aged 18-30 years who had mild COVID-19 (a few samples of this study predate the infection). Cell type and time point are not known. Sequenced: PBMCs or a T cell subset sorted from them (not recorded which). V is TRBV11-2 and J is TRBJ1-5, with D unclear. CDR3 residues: CASSPNGRSNQPQHF. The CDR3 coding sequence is TGTGCCAGCAGCCCAAACGGGCGGAGCAATCAGCCCCAGCATTTT.